Listed here are 14 T cell receptor beta chains from one sample, sequenced in a study of a mutant IDH1 vaccine in newly diagnosed glioma. The time point here: week 11, during vaccination. Each dose delivered 300 ug of mutant IDH1 20-mer peptide subcutaneously with imiquimod. The protocol was immunoSEQ multiplex PCR, while the TCRdb copy is restricted to in-frame clones and leaves out a portion. The sample has around 25,000 clones, around 77% seen once. These TCRs' antigens remain unknown. The sequences come from PBMCs, collected from a glioma patient whose treatment included an IDH1 peptide vaccine. The receptors stem from a woman aged 18 to 35 with glioma.

This clone was observed once. V is TRBV6-1 and J is TRBJ1-2, with TRBD1 as a possible D gene (5 bases). This CDR3 region has 14 residues. V lost 8 bases, J lost 5 bases, and 18 bases lay in between. The V gene's germline CDR1 is MNHNS and CDR2 SASEGT. CDR3 sequence reads: CASEGKDGRYGYTF. The CDR3 DNA is TGTGCCAGCGAGGGGAAAGACGGAAGATATGGCTACACCTTC.

This clone appeared a few times. The chain recombines TRBV19 with TRBJ2-2, with D unclear. Germline V gene lookup returns CDR1 LNHDA and CDR2 SQIVND (reference sequence). The CDR3 runs 16 residues. V lost 3 bases, J lost 3 bases, and 14 bases lay in between. CDR3 in amino acids: CASSISQRAYTGELFF. In DNA, the CDR3 is TGTGCCAGTAGTATTTCACAGAGAGCGTACACCGGGGAGCTGTTTTTT. Drawing the rest from reference TRBV19 and TRBJ2-2, the complete variable domain is DGGITQSPKYLFRKEGQNVTLSCEQNLNHDAMYWYRQDPGQGLRLIYYSQIVNDFQKGDIAEGYSVSREKKESFPLTVTSAQKNPTAFYLCASSISQRAYTGELFFGEGSRLTVL.

The chain is built from TRBV19 and TRBJ1-5, with TRBD1 matching over 10 bases. Germline V gives CDR1 LNHDA, CDR2 SQIVND (reference sequence). The CDR3 runs 15 residues. V dropped 3 bases and J dropped 4; count of bases not matched to a gene: 3. CDR3 DNA: TGTGCCAGTAGTATTGGGGACAGGGGAAATCAGCCCCAGCATTTT. Its protein is CASSIGDRGNQPQHF. The full variable domain, in which reference TRBV19 and TRBJ1-5 provide the parts outside the CDR3, is DGGITQSPKYLFRKEGQNVTLSCEQNLNHDAMYWYRQDPGQGLRLIYYSQIVNDFQKGDIAEGYSVSREKKESFPLTVTSAQKNPTAFYLCASSIGDRGNQPQHFGDGTRLSIL.

CDR3 nucleotide sequence: TGTGCCAGCAGTCAGGACGTCCTCGAGGCCAACGTCCTGACTTTC. Its translation: CASSQDVLEANVLTF. J is TRBJ2-6 and V is TRBV27; no clear D gene. Deletions cut 5 bases from V and 6 bases from J, with 14 bases between. This CDR3 comprises 15 residues. Germline CDR1 and CDR2: MNHEY and SMNVEV (reference sequence).

The chain combines TRBV27 with TRBJ1-6; D uncertain. The V gene's germline CDR1 is MNHEY and CDR2 SMNVEV (reference sequence). The CDR3 has 15 residues. V was trimmed by 3 bases and J by 5 bases, leaving 11 bases between them. The DNA of the CDR3 is TGTGCCAGCAGTTTGGGGTCTCCAAATAATTCACCCCTCCACTTT. Translation: CASSLGSPNNSPLHF.

CDR3 sequence (DNA): TGTGCCAGCTCCCAGGGGGCTAACTATGGCTACACCTTC. This gives the protein CASSQGANYGYTF. The V call is TRBV18, the J call TRBJ1-2; the match to TRBD1 covers 7 bases. The V and J ends lost 6 bases and 0 bases, in that order; junction bases with no gene match: 1. Germline CDR1 reads KGHSH; CDR2 reads LQKENI. CDR3 length equals 13 residues.

The V gene is TRBV4-1, the J gene TRBJ1-6; TRBD1 is a possible D gene (5 bases). CDR1 MGHRA and CDR2 YSYEKL come from the germline V gene. Trimming left V 1 base short and J 8 bases short, with 15 bases between. The CDR3 contains 16 residues. The CDR3 protein is CASSQGGQWGDSPLHF. Here the CDR3 DNA reads TGCGCCAGCAGCCAAGGAGGGCAGTGGGGGGATTCACCCCTCCACTTT.

The CDR3 DNA is TGCAGCGTTCGGGTTACGGTGACTAGAATTGGGAATGAGCAGTTCTTC. As protein: CSVRVTVTRIGNEQFF. The rearrangement links TRBV29-1 to TRBJ2-1; maybe TRBD2 (6 bases). The CDR3 runs 16 residues. Germline V gives CDR1 SQVTM, CDR2 ANQGSEA. Trimming shortened V by 5 bases and J by 7 bases, and 24 bases separated the two germline ends.

This clone is classed as medium-sized. CDR3 amino acids: CASSSMAVRTNEKLFF. The CDR3 nucleotides are TGCGCCAGCAGCTCCATGGCAGTTCGGACTAATGAAAAACTGTTTTTT. The V gene is TRBV5-1, the J gene TRBJ1-4; no reliable D call. Germline CDR1 SGHRS, CDR2 YFSETQ. The CDR3 covers 16 residues. Trimming removed 3 bases at V and 2 bases at J, with 14 bases between.

This clone was detected only a few times. V is TRBV4-3 and J is TRBJ2-1; 10 positions agree with TRBD2. Germline V gene data show CDR1 as LGHNA and CDR2 as YSLEER. The CDR3 extends over 16 amino acids. V lost 1 base to trimming and J lost 0 bases; unmatched junction nucleotides: 0. CDR3 nucleotide sequence: TGCGCCAGCAGCCAAGCTAGCGGGGGCTCCTACAATGAGCAGTTCTTC. It yields the protein CASSQASGGSYNEQFF.

The rearrangement joins TRBV2 to TRBJ2-6; D unresolved. V was cut by 6 bases and J by 5 bases, with 17 bases left in between. CDR1 and CDR2 from the germline V gene are SNHLY and FYNNEI. The CDR3 covers 16 residues. The CDR3 DNA follows: TGTGCCAGCAGCGAAAAACAGACCGGATGGGCCAACGTCCTGACTTTC. Amino acid sequence: CASSEKQTGWANVLTF.

V gene TRBV10-3 combines with J gene TRBJ2-5, with 7 positions matching TRBD1. This CDR3 comprises 13 residues. The germline V gene has CDR1 ENHRY and CDR2 SYGVKD. The V segment lost 9 bases and the J segment 5 bases; nucleotides outside the gene matches: 9. The CDR3 is CAIGTGARETQYF. CDR3 DNA sequence: TGTGCCATAGGTACAGGGGCACGGGAGACCCAGTACTTC.

J is TRBJ2-2 and V is TRBV7-6; possibly TRBD2 for D (5 bases). CDR3 length equals 16 residues. Between the trimmed V and J ends, which lost 5 bases and 3 bases, there was a span of 16 bases. Per germline, CDR1 SGHVS and CDR2 FNYEAQ. In DNA, the CDR3 is TGTGCCAGCAGCCCCATGAGGACTTCACACACCGGGGAGCTGTTTTTT. This encodes CASSPMRTSHTGELFF. The full variable domain, rest sourced from reference TRBV7-6 and TRBJ2-2, is GAGVSQSPRYKVTKRGQDVALRCDPISGHVSLYWYRQALGQGPEFLTYFNYEAQQDKSGLPNDRFSAERPEGSISTLTIQRTEQRDSAMYRCASSPMRTSHTGELFFGEGSRLTVL.

This chain connects TRBV6-5 to TRBJ2-7, with TRBD1 matching over 8 bases. V gave up 2 bases and J gave up 0 bases; unmatched junction bases: 3. The germline V gene has CDR1 MNHEY and CDR2 SVGAGI. CDR3 size: 15 residues. The DNA for the CDR3 is TGTGCCAGCAGTTACCCCGGACAGGGCTCCTACGAGCAGTACTTC. It is translated as CASSYPGQGSYEQYF.